These T cell receptor beta chains were read from a single sample in a study of CD8+ T cells in alopecia areata. Profiled with immunoSEQ multiplex PCR; TCRdb holds only in-frame clones, not every one. The table lists 20,000 or so clones, 66% of them singletons. The sequencing here drew on skin, taken at week 0. These receptors were collected from a human donor with alopecia areata. The CDR3 runs from the conserved cysteine through the conserved F or W. Fields, in order: J gene, clone size, D gene, V gene, CDR3 DNA, CDR3 protein. A D gene is named only where the DNA matches it firmly. Clone size is stated in some rows and not others, as once, few, many or a class when expanded.

>TRBJ1-4|medium-sized|.|TRBV19
TGTGCCAGTAGGTTGCAGGGGCTAGAAGAAAAACTGTTTTTT
CASRLQGLEEKLFF
>TRBJ2-7|.|TRBD2|TRBV29-1
TGCAGCGTTTTAGGGAAACCGGGGACTAGCGACTACGAGCAGTACTTC
CSVLGKPGTSDYEQYF
>TRBJ2-5|once|TRBD2|TRBV2
TGTGCCAGCAGTGAGAATTTAGCGGGGGGATCCGCGGAGACCCAGTACTTC
CASSENLAGGSAETQYF
>TRBJ1-4|.|TRBD1|TRBV7-9
TGTGCCAGCAGCTTAGAAGGGGGCCATAATGAAAAACTGTTTTTT
CASSLEGGHNEKLFF
>TRBJ2-1|.|TRBD2|TRBV28
TGTGCCAGCAGTTTTGGGACTAGCGGGGCGGGGCAGTTCTTC
CASSFGTSGAGQFF
>TRBJ2-5|.|.|TRBV29-1
TGCAGCGTTGGGTTCGGGCGGTGGGTCCAAGAGACCCAGTACTTC
CSVGFGRWVQETQYF
>TRBJ1-2|.|TRBD1|TRBV6-1
TGTGCCAGCAGCTTACAGGGGTCGAACTATGGCTACACCTTC
CASSLQGSNYGYTF
>TRBJ1-2|.|.|TRBV7-2
TGTGCCAGCAGCTTAGCGAGGCAGGGAGCGTTCCCGTATGGCTACACCTTC
CASSLARQGAFPYGYTF
>TRBJ1-4|.|.|TRBV18
TGTGCCAGCTCACCACTTCTTAATGAAAAACTGTTTTTT
CASSPLLNEKLFF
>TRBJ2-5|medium-sized|.|TRBV28
TGTGCCAGCAGTCCCCAGCAGGGGTCAGAGACCCAGTACTTC
CASSPQQGSETQYF
>TRBJ1-1|.|.|TRBV30
TGTGCCTGGAGTACGGGCCTCAGGCTGAACACTGAAGCTTTCTTT
CAWSTGLRLNTEAFF
>TRBJ2-5|.|.|TRBV6-6
TGTGCCAGCAGCGGGACCGGTACAGAGACCCAGTACTTC
CASSGTGTETQYF
>TRBJ2-2|.|.|TRBV7-2
TGTGCCAGCAGCCCCGCTCGGAGTCTCTGGGACACCGGGGAGCTGTTTTTT
CASSPARSLWDTGELFF
>TRBJ1-2|.|.|TRBV19
TGTGCCAGTACTCCCACCCACGGCTATGGCTACACCTTC
CASTPTHGYGYTF
>TRBJ2-7|.|TRBD2|TRBV5-1
TGCGCCAGCAGCCCATGGACTAGCGGGGGGGCCGTGGACGAGCAGTACTTC
CASSPWTSGGAVDEQYF
>TRBJ1-3|once|.|TRBV2
TGTGCCAGCAGTGAATGGGGCAGGGTTGAAAACACCATATATTTT
CASSEWGRVENTIYF
>TRBJ1-2|.|TRBD1|TRBV7-2
TGTGCCAGCAGCTTCTCGACAGGGTCGGATGGCTACACCTTC
CASSFSTGSDGYTF
>TRBJ1-1|.|.|TRBV19
TGTGCCAGTAGGTTCCGTGGCGCTGAAGCTTTCTTT
CASRFRGAEAFF
>TRBJ2-2|once|.|TRBV7-9
TGTGCCAGCAGCCCTACAGGGTTGGTCATAAACACCGGGGAGCTGTTTTTT
CASSPTGLVINTGELFF
>TRBJ2-2|.|.|TRBV19
TGTGCCAGTAGTTTCCGCGTTGCCGGGGAGCTGTTTTTT
CASSFRVAGELFF
>TRBJ1-1|.|.|TRBV16
TGTGCCAGCATCAGCTGGGGGGCTGAAGCTTTCTTT
CASISWGAEAFF
>TRBJ2-5|.|TRBD2|TRBV13
TGTGCCAGCAGCTTCGGACTAGCGGGGGGGCTCCAAGAGACCCAGTACTTC
CASSFGLAGGLQETQYF
>TRBJ2-7|.|TRBD1|TRBV18
TGTGCCAGCTCACCAGTAGTGGGACAGGGGCCCTACGAGCAGTACTTC
CASSPVVGQGPYEQYF
>TRBJ2-7|.|TRBD1|TRBV6-6
TGTGCCAGCAGCCCGGGACAGGGTCTCTACGAGCAGTACTTC
CASSPGQGLYEQYF
>TRBJ2-1|few|.|TRBV11-1
TGTGCCAGCAGCTTGAGCCTAGCTGCTATCTCCTACAATGAGCAGTTCTTC
CASSLSLAAISYNEQFF
>TRBJ2-3|.|TRBD1|TRBV7-3
TGTGCCAGCAGCCCAAGACAGGGGATTGGCACAGATACGCAGTATTTT
CASSPRQGIGTDTQYF
>TRBJ2-1|.|TRBD2|TRBV14
TGTGCCAGCAGCCAAGGCGCCCCGCGGGGGGGCCTTTGGAACTACAATGAGCAGTTCTTC
CASSQGAPRGGLWNYNEQFF
>TRBJ2-1|.|TRBD1|TRBV6-6
TGTGCCAGCAGACCCGGGACAGGGGGGAATGAGCAGTTCTTC
CASRPGTGGNEQFF
>TRBJ1-2|.|TRBD1|TRBV29-1
TGCAGCGCTAGGACAGGGGGCTATGGCTACACCTTC
CSARTGGYGYTF
>TRBJ2-5|once|TRBD1|TRBV7-2
TGTGCCAGCAGCTTTACAGGGGAAGAGACCCAGTACTTC
CASSFTGEETQYF
>TRBJ2-1|.|.|TRBV11-2
TGTGCCAGCATCTCAGGGCAGGCGGGAATAGGCAATGAGCAGTTCTTC
CASISGQAGIGNEQFF
>TRBJ2-1|.|TRBD2|TRBV2
TGTGCCAGCAGTGGGGACTACCACAATGAGCAGTTCTTC
CASSGDYHNEQFF
>TRBJ2-2|few|.|TRBV4-3
TGCGCCAGCAGCCAAGATGGGGGCACCGGGGAGCTGTTTTTT
CASSQDGGTGELFF
>TRBJ1-1|.|.|TRBV7-9
TGTGCCAGCAGCTCGCTTACCCGGGACTCTCTCTGGAGCCCTGAAGCTTTCTTT
CASSSLTRDSLWSPEAFF
>TRBJ2-1|.|TRBD2|TRBV4-3
TGCGCCAGCAGCCAAGGGGAGGGTCGAGGGCACAATGAGCAGTTCTTC
CASSQGEGRGHNEQFF
>TRBJ2-1|few|TRBD2|TRBV11-3
TGTGCCAGCAGCCCCGTTTTTAATCTAGCGGGGGGTCTGATCCCAAATGAGCAGTTCTTC
CASSPVFNLAGGLIPNEQFF
>TRBJ2-3|few|.|TRBV4-1
TGCGCCTCTAAGTGGGGGAAAGAAACAGATACGCAGTATTTT
CASKWGKETDTQYF
>TRBJ2-7|.|.|TRBV18
TGTGCCAGCTCACCACCGGGGGGCTACGAGCAGTACTTC
CASSPPGGYEQYF
>TRBJ1-1|.|TRBD1|TRBV5-6
TGTGCCAGCAGCAGGAACGGACAGGGAAGGTTTGTCACTGAAGCTTTCTTT
CASSRNGQGRFVTEAFF
>TRBJ1-6|.|.|TRBV18
TGTGCCAGCTCACCAAAGGGGATTTCACCCCTCCACTTT
CASSPKGISPLHF
>TRBJ1-3|.|.|TRBV23-1
TGCGCCAGCAGTCAACCCAGGGTTCTTCGTGGAAACACCATATATTTT
CASSQPRVLRGNTIYF
>TRBJ1-5|.|.|TRBV6-5
TGTGCCAGCAGTCTTCGAGGGGGTATCAATCAGCCCCAGCATTTT
CASSLRGGINQPQHF
>TRBJ2-5|few|TRBD2|TRBV7-9
TGTGCCAGCAGCCTAGCGGGGGGGTCCCGGACCCAGTACTTC
CASSLAGGSRTQYF
>TRBJ2-1|.|.|TRBV7-2
TGTGCCAGCACCGACGCTCCGGGGGGCCCCTACAATGAGCAGTTCTTC
CASTDAPGGPYNEQFF
>TRBJ2-7|.|.|TRBV19
TGTGCCAGTAGTATGAAGAGTGAGCAGTACTTC
CASSMKSEQYF
>TRBJ2-3|few|TRBD1|TRBV4-3
TGCGCCAGCAGCCGCGGCCGGGGACAGGAGGAACAGTATTTT
CASSRGRGQEEQYF